Shown below are 5 T cell receptor beta chains from a single sample sequenced in a study of cytomegalovirus exposure and HLA in healthy donors (dated by TCRdb to about 2017). Preparation of the library involved the immunoSEQ multiplex PCR assay. A mixture of 60 forward primers for TCR Vbeta segments and 13 reverse primers for TCR Jbeta segments was used in the multiplex PCR. TCRdb provides this immuneACCESS table in a form limited to in-frame rearrangements. Some clones are lacking; in checked studies, under half of them reflect an unresolved V gene, and why the rest are absent is not known. Here the sample has roughly 160,000 clones; approximately 84% occur a single time. Together, the top ten hold around 2.6% of the sample. Sequenced material: PBMCs. Source of these receptors: a man aged 25-45 years in good health and CMV-seropositive.

Remarks on this clone: In the same sample, other DNA sequences code for this CDR3. The chain joins TRBV7-2 to TRBJ2-3, with 11 bases fitting TRBD1. Losses at the gene ends were 5 bases for V and 5 bases for J; bases not matched to a gene: 3. Germline V gene sequence: CDR1 SGHTA, CDR2 FQGNSA. The CDR3 has 14 residues. The CDR3 DNA follows: TGTGCCAGCAGCCTGGGGACAGGGGGAGATACGCAGTATTTT. Translation: CASSLGTGGDTQYF.

The chain carries TRBV7-6 and TRBJ2-3, with TRBD1 matching over 7 bases. V was pared by 5 bases and J by 3 bases, with 8 bases of the junction left unmatched. The germline CDR1 and CDR2 sequences are SGHVS and FNYEAQ. The CDR3 length is 15 residues. As DNA, the CDR3 is TGTGCCAGCAGCGCCCGGGACAGCCGAACAGATACGCAGTATTTT. Its translation: CASSARDSRTDTQYF.

The chain joins TRBV19 to TRBJ2-7, with D tentatively TRBD1 (6 bases). Germline values: CDR1 LNHDA, CDR2 SQIVND (reference sequence). CDR3 length equals 17 residues. Trimming left V 7 bases short and J 3 bases short, with 25 bases between. Here the CDR3 DNA reads TGTGCCAGTAACATAGATCCCCCTTGCCGGGACAACTACGAGCAGTACGTC. Protein sequence: CASNIDPPCRDNYEQYV.

This clone came up a few times. The V call is TRBV4-1, the J call TRBJ1-4; 8 bases fit TRBD1. CDR3 length: 15 amino acids. The germline V gene has CDR1 MGHRA and CDR2 YSYEKL. Unmatched junction bases numbered 6, after V lost 4 bases and J lost 5 bases. As DNA, the CDR3 is TGCGCCAGCAGCCCGACCGGGACAGGCAATGAAAAACTGTTTTTT. Its protein product is CASSPTGTGNEKLFF.

The V and J genes are TRBV10-3 and TRBJ1-2; D is uncertain. V gave up 0 bases and J gave up 4 bases, with 15 bases separating them. This CDR3 is built from 16 residues. Germline V gene data show CDR1 as ENHRY and CDR2 as SYGVKD. The CDR3 DNA is TGTGCCATCAGTGAGTCGAACGACCGTAGCGGCTATGGCTACACCTTC. It codes for CAISESNDRSGYGYTF.